The present T cell receptor (beta chain) was sequenced within a study of blood T cell repertoires in COVID-19. CDR1 and CDR2 (germline): LNHDA, SQIVND (reference sequence). Trimming took 6 bases from V and 3 from J; bases not matched to a gene: 10. CDR3 length: 15 residues. Across about two dozen US areas, participants ranged in age from about 18 to 90 years. Resolution of symptoms, clearance, or two negative PCRs was present in recovered Cohort 3 donors. TCRdb's copy holds only in-frame clones and misses some; the assay was immunoSEQ multiplex PCR. The sample yields about 350,000 clones, roughly 90% seen once.

The chain employs TRBV19 and TRBJ1-1, with TRBD1 matching over 7 bases. This receptor was taken from a woman in her 30s who had recovered from COVID-19. Sequenced sample: PBMCs or T cells enriched from blood (not recorded which). The CDR3: CASRTWTGDHTEAFF. Written as DNA, the CDR3 is TGTGCCAGTAGGACCTGGACAGGCGACCACACTGAAGCTTTCTTT.